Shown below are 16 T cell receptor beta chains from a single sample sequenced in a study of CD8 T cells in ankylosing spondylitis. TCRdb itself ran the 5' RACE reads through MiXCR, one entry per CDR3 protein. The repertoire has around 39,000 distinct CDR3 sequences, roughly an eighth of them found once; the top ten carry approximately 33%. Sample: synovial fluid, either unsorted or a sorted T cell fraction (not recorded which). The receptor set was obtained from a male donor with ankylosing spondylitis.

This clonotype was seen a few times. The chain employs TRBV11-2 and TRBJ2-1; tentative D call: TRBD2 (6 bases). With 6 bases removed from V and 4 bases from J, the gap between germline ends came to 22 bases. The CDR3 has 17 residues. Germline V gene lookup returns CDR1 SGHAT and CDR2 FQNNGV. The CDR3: CASRHSAGPAHYNEQFF. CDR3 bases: TGTGCCAGCAGACATTCGGCGGGGCCAGCCCATTACAATGAGCAGTTCTTC.

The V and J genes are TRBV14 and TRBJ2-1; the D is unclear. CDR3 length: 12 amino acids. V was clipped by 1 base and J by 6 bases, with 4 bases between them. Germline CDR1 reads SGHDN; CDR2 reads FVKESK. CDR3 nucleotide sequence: TGTGCCAGCAGCCAAGGAGTCAATGAGCAGTTCTTC. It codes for CASSQGVNEQFF.

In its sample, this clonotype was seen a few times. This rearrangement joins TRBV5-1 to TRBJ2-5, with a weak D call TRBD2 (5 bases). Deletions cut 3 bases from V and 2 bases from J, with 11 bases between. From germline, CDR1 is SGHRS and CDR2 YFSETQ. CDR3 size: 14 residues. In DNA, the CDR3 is TGCGCCAGCAGCTACGCTGGACTGCAAGAGACCCAGTACTTC. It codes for CASSYAGLQETQYF.

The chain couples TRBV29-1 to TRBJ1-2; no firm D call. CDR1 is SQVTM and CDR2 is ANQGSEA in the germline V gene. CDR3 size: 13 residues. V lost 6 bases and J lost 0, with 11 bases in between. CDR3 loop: CSVYGGTNYGYTF. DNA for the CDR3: TGCAGCGTCTATGGTGGGACTAACTATGGCTACACCTTC.

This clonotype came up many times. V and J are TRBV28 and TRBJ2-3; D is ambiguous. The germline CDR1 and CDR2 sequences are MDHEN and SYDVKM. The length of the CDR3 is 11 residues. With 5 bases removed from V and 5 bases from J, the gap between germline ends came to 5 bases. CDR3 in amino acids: CASSMGDTQYF. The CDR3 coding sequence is TGTGCCAGCAGTATGGGAGATACGCAGTATTTT.

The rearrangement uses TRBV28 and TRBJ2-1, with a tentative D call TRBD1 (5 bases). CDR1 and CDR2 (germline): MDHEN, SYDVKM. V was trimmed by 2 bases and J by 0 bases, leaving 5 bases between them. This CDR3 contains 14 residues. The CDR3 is CASSLRGSYNEQFF. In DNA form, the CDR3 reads TGTGCCAGCAGTTTAAGGGGCTCCTACAATGAGCAGTTCTTC. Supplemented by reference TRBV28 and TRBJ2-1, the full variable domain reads DVKVTQSSRYLVKRTGEKVFLECVQDMDHENMFWYRQDPGLGLRLIYFSYDVKMKEKGDIPEGYSVSREKKERFSLILESASTNQTSMYLCASSLRGSYNEQFFGPGTRLTVL.

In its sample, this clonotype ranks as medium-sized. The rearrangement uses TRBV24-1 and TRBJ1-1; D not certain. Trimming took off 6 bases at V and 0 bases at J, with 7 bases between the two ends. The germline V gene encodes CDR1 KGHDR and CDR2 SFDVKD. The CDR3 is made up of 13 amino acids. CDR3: CATSQGLNTEAFF. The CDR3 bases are TGTGCCACCAGTCAAGGTCTGAACACTGAAGCTTTCTTT.

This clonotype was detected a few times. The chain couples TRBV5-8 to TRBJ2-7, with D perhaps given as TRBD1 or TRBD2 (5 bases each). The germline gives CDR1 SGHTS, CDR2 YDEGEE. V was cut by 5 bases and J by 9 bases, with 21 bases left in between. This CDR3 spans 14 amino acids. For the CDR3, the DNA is TGTGCCAGCAGTACCCCGGGACGCAAACGGGTGCAGTACTTC. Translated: CASSTPGRKRVQYF. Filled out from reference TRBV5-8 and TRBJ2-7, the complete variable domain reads EAGVTQSPTHLIKTRGQQATLRCSPISGHTSVYWYQQALGLGLQFLLWYDEGEERNRGNFPPRFSGRQFPNYSSELNVNALELEDSALYLCASSTPGRKRVQYFGPGTRLTVT.

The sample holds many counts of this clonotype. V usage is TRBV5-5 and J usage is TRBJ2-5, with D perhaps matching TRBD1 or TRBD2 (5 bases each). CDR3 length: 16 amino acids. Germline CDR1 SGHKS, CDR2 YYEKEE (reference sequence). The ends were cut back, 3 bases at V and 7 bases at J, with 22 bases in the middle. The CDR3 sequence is CASSSNRDRGAGTQYF. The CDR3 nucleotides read TGTGCCAGCAGCTCAAACCGGGACCGAGGAGCCGGGACCCAGTACTTC.

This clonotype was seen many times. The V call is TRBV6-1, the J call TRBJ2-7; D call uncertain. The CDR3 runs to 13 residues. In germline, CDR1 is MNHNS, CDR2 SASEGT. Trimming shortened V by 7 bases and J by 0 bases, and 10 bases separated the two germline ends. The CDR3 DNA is TGTGCCAGCAAGCCTGCAAACTCCTACGAGCAGTACTTC. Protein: CASKPANSYEQYF.

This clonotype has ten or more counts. CDR3: CASSLAVSEAFF. The CDR3 DNA is TGTGCCAGCAGCTTGGCCGTCAGCGAAGCTTTCTTT. The V call is TRBV5-6, the J call TRBJ1-1; D call uncertain. The germline CDR1 and CDR2 sequences are SGHDT and YYEEEE. There are 12 residues in the CDR3. V lost 0 bases, J lost 8 bases, and 8 bases lay in between.

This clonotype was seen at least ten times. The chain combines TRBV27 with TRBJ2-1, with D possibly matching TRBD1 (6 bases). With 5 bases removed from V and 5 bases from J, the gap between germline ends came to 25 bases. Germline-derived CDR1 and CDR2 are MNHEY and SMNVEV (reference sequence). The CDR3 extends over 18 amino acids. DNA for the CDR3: TGTGCCAGCAGTATGGACAGTTATTTGGGGCTCAGGCACAATGAGCAGTTCTTC. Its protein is CASSMDSYLGLRHNEQFF.

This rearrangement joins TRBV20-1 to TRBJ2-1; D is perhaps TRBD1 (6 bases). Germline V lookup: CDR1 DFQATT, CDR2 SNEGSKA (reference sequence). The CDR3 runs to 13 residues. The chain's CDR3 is CTNYRDTYNEQFF. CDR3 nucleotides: TGCACCAACTACCGGGACACCTACAATGAGCAGTTCTTC.

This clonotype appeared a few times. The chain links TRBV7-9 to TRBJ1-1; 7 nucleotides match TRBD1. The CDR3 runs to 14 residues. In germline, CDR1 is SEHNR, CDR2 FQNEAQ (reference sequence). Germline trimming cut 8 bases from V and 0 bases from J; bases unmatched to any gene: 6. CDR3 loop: CASSGGFMNTEAFF. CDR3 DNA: TGTGCCAGCTCAGGGGGGTTTATGAACACTGAAGCTTTCTTT.

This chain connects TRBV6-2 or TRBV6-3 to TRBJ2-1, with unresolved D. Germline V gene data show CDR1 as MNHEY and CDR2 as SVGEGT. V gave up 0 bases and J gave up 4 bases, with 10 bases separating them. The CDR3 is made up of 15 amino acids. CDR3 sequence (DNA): TGTGCCAGCAGTTACTCACAGTCCAGGTACAATGAGCAGTTCTTC. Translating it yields CASSYSQSRYNEQFF.

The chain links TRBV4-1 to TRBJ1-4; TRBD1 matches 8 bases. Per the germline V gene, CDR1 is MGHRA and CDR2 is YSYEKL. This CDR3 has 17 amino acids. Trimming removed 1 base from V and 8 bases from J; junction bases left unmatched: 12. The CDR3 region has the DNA TGCGCCAGCAGCCAAGTTCCTTACAGGGGGTTAGAAGAAAAACTGTTTTTT. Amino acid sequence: CASSQVPYRGLEEKLFF.